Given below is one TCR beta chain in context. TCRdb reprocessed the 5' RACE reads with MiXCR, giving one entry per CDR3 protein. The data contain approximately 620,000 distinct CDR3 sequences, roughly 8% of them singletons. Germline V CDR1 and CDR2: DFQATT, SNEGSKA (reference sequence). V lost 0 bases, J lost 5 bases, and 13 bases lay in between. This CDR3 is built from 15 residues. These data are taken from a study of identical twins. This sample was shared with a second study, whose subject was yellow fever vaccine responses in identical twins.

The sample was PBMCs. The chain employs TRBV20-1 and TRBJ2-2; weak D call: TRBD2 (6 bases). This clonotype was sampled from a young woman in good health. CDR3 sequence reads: CSARDLGGDTGELFF. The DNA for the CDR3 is TGCAGTGCTAGAGATCTCGGGGGAGATACCGGGGAGCTGTTTTTT.